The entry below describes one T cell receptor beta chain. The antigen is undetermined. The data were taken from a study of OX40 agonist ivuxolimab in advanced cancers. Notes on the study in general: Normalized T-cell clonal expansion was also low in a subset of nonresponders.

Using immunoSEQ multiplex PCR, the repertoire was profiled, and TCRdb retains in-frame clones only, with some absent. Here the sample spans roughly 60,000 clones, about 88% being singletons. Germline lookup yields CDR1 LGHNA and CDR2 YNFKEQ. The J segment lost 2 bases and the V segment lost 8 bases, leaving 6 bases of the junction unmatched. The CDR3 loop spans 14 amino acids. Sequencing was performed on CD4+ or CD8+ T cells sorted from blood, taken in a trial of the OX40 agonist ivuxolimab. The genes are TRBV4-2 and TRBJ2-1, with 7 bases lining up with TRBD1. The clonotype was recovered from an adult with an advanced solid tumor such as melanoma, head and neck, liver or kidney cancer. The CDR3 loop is CASGTGVPYNEQFF. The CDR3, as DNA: TGTGCCAGCGGTACAGGGGTCCCCTACAATGAGCAGTTCTTC.